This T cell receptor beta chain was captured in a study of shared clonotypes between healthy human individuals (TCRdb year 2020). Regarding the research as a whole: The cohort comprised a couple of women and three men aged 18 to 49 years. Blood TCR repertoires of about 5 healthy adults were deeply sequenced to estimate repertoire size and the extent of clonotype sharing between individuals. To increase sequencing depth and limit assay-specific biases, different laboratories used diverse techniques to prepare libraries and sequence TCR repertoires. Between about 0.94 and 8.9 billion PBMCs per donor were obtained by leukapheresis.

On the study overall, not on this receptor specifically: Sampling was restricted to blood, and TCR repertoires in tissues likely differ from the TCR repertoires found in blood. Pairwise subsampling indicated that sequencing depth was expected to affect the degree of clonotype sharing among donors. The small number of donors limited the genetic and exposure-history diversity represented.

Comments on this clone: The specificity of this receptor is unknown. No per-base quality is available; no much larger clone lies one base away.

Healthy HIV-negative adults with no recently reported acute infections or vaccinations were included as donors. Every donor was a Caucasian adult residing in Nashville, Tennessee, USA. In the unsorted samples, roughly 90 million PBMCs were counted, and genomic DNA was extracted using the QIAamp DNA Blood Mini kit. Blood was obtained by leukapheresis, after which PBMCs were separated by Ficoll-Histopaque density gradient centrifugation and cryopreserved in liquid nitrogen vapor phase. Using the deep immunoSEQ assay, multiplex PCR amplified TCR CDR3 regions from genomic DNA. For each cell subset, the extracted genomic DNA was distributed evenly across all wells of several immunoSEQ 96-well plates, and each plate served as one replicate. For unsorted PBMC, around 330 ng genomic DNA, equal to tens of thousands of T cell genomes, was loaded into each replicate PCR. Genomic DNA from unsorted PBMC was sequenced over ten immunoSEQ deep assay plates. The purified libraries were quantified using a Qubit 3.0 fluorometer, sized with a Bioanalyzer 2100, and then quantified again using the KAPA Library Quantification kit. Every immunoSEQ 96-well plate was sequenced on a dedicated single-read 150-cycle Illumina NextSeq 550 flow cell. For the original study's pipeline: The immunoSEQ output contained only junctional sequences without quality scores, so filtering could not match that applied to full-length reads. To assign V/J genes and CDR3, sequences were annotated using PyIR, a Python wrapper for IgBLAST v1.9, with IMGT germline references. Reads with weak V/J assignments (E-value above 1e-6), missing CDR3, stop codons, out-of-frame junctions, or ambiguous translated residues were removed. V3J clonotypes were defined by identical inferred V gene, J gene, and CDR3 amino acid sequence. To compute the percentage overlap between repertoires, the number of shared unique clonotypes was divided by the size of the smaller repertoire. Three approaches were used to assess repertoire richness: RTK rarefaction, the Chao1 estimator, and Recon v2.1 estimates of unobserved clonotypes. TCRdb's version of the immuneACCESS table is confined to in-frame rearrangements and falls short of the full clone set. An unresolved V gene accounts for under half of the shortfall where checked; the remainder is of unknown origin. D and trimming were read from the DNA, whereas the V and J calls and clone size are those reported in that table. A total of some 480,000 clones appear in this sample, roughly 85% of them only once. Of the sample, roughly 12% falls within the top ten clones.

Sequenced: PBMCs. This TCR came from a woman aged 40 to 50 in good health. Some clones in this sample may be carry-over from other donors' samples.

The CDR3 protein is CASSYSSGQETQYF. The bases are TGTGCCAGCAGTTACTCGTCGGGTCAGGAGACCCAGTACTTC. The chain is assembled from TRBV6-5 and TRBJ2-5; confidence is insufficient to name the D gene. Looking up the germline V gene yields CDR1 MNHEY and CDR2 SVGAGI. Trimming takes 0 bases from V and 5 bases from J, and the germline ends sit 10 bases apart. CDR3 length: 14 amino acids, cysteine to phenylalanine. Only the CDR3 portion is preserved as DNA: 42 bases, with reading frame beginning at the first base.